One sample yielded the 17 T cell receptor beta chains listed below, sequenced in a study of CD8 T cells in ankylosing spondylitis (dated by TCRdb to about 2017). Receptor amplification or capture employed 5' RACE. Sequenced using an Illumina HiSeq 2500. TCRdb ran its own pipeline on the public reads, namely fastp trimming at Q25 and MiXCR clone calling, and kept in-frame beta chains. Records with the same CDR3 protein are collapsed into one entry carrying the most frequent genes and DNA. For this sample there are roughly 220,000 distinct CDR3 sequences; 10% appear just once. Approximately 20% of the sample is held by the ten biggest clonotypes. Material for sequencing was blood, either unsorted or a sorted T cell fraction (not recorded which). The receptors were sampled from a male donor with ankylosing spondylitis or in good health (not recorded which).

The genes are TRBV29-1 and TRBJ1-2; D not resolved. Germline values: CDR1 SQVTM, CDR2 ANQGSEA. V shed 7 bases and J shed 4 bases, with 13 bases lying between them. The CDR3 length is 12 residues. The DNA for the CDR3 is TGCAGCGCTACGCCTGACGGCTATGGCTACACCTTC. It codes for CSATPDGYGYTF.

The table lists this clonotype with a few counts. This rearrangement joins TRBV7-2 to TRBJ2-4; D ambiguous. V dropped 7 bases and J dropped 1 base, with 14 bases sitting between them. This CDR3 has 15 amino acids. Germline V CDR1 and CDR2: SGHTA, FQGNSA. CDR3 nucleotide sequence: TGTGCCAGCACGAACGGTGGGGTGGCCAAAAACATTCAGTACTTC. It translates to CASTNGGVAKNIQYF.

Regarding this clonotype: This sequence may be a read error, since a much larger clone differs from it by one base. The chain links TRBV7-2 to TRBJ2-5; 9 bases fit TRBD2. Germline CDR1 and CDR2: SGHTA and FQGNSA. The CDR3 runs to 14 residues. CDR3 loop: CASSFLAGQESQYF. In DNA form, the CDR3 reads TGTGCCAGCAGCTTCCTAGCGGGGCAAGAGTCCCAGTACTTC.

This clonotype occurred many times. The rearrangement joins TRBV5-6 to TRBJ2-7; D is perhaps TRBD2 (6 bases). Per the germline V gene, CDR1 is SGHDT and CDR2 is YYEEEE. The CDR3 runs to 15 residues. The V and J ends lost 4 bases and 2 bases respectively, with 16 bases between them. The CDR3 DNA reads TGTGCCAGCAGCCTTGAGCCGGGACTCCCCTACGAGCAGTACTTC. Translation gives CASSLEPGLPYEQYF. The full variable domain, its missing parts supplied by reference TRBV5-6 and TRBJ2-7, is DAGVTQSPTHLIKTRGQQVTLRCSPKSGHDTVSWYQQALGQGPQFIFQYYEEEERQRGNFPDRFSGHQFPNYSSELNVNALLLGDSALYLCASSLEPGLPYEQYFGPGTRLTVT.

In its sample, this clonotype was seen many times. The CDR3 region has the DNA TGCGCCAGCAGCTTGATTCCGACGACAGATACGCAGTATTTT. Protein product: CASSLIPTTDTQYF. The chain recombines TRBV5-1 with TRBJ2-3; unclear D gene. The germline V gene encodes CDR1 SGHRS and CDR2 YFSETQ. The CDR3 consists of 14 residues. The V and J ends lost 1 base and 3 bases respectively, with 9 bases between them. Together with reference TRBV5-1 and TRBJ2-3, the CDR3 gives the full variable domain: KAGVTQTPRYLIKTRGQQVTLSCSPISGHRSVSWYQQTPGQGLQFLFEYFSETQRNKGNFPGRFSGRQFSNSRSEMNVSTLELGDSALYLCASSLIPTTDTQYFGPGTRLTVL.

This chain links TRBV25-1 with TRBJ1-1; no reliable D call. Germline lookup yields CDR1 MGHDK and CDR2 SYGVNS. Trimming shortened V by 7 bases and J by 4 bases, and 13 bases separated the two germline ends. The CDR3 has 13 amino acids. For the CDR3, the DNA is TGTGCCAGCAACAGCCGACGGTCCACTGAAGCTTTCTTT. This codes for CASNSRRSTEAFF.

V usage is TRBV12-3 or TRBV12-4 and J usage is TRBJ1-1, with D uncertain. V gave up 6 bases and J gave up 0 bases, with 14 bases separating them. The CDR3 has 15 amino acids. CDR3 region: CASRRAGRLNTEAFF. The DNA for the CDR3 is TGTGCCAGCAGACGGGCAGGAAGATTGAACACTGAAGCTTTCTTT.

This clonotype was observed many times. The genes are TRBV7-2 and TRBJ1-4; D is uncertain. Looked up from germline, CDR1 is SGHTA and CDR2 is FQGNSA. This CDR3 has 15 residues. Trimming pared 6 bases from V and 0 bases from J, leaving 11 bases between. The CDR3 sequence is CASSLRAATNEKLFF. The CDR3 region has the DNA TGTGCCAGCAGTCTACGGGCAGCAACTAATGAAAAACTGTTTTTT.

This clonotype has at least ten counts. The chain links TRBV5-1 to TRBJ1-4; 10 nucleotides match TRBD1. The CDR3 is 16 amino acids. Germline trimming cut 3 bases from V and 5 bases from J; bases unmatched to any gene: 7. Germline V gene sequence: CDR1 SGHRS, CDR2 YFSETQ. The CDR3 region is CASSSGQGLVNEKLFF. The CDR3 DNA reads as TGCGCCAGCAGCTCGGGACAGGGGCTCGTAAATGAAAAACTGTTTTTT. Variable domain in full (rest from reference TRBV5-1 and TRBJ1-4): KAGVTQTPRYLIKTRGQQVTLSCSPISGHRSVSWYQQTPGQGLQFLFEYFSETQRNKGNFPGRFSGRQFSNSRSEMNVSTLELGDSALYLCASSSGQGLVNEKLFFGSGTQLSVL.

The chain has TRBV2 and TRBJ2-3, with D maybe TRBD2 (6 bases). Germline values: CDR1 SNHLY, CDR2 FYNNEI. The V end lost 6 bases, the J end lost 4 bases, and 17 bases lay between the germline ends. The length of the CDR3 is 15 residues. In DNA form, the CDR3 reads TGTGCCAGCAGAAAAGGACTACCCGGTTCAGATACGCAGTATTTT. It translates to CASRKGLPGSDTQYF.

This clonotype was observed at least ten times. This chain links TRBV20-1 with TRBJ2-1; the D is unclear. The ends were cut back, 0 bases at V and 6 bases at J, with 12 bases in the middle. The CDR3 runs 14 residues. Germline assignment: CDR1 DFQATT and CDR2 SNEGSKA (reference sequence). CDR3 sequence reads: CSARDLRTINEQFF. CDR3 DNA: TGCAGTGCTAGAGATTTGCGGACCATCAATGAGCAGTTCTTC.

This clonotype has a count of ten or more. V is TRBV24-1 and J is TRBJ2-3; D is perhaps TRBD2 (5 bases). Germline V gene sequence: CDR1 KGHDR, CDR2 SFDVKD. The CDR3 sequence is 15 residues long. Trimming left V 4 bases short and J 1 base short, with 11 bases between. CDR3 nucleotides: TGTGCCACCAGTGACGAGCGGTACGGCACAGATACGCAGTATTTT. Protein: CATSDERYGTDTQYF.

There are many counts of this clonotype. J is TRBJ2-7 and V is TRBV20-1; a weak D match, TRBD2 (5 bases). Germline CDR1 DFQATT, CDR2 SNEGSKA (reference sequence). The CDR3 is 17 residues long. Between the trimmed V and J ends, which lost 0 bases and 5 bases, there was a span of 23 bases. CDR3 region: CSARDVRTGSPPHEQYF. CDR3 bases: TGCAGTGCTAGAGATGTTCGGACGGGGAGCCCACCCCACGAGCAGTACTTC.

This clonotype was found many times. The J gene is TRBJ1-2, the V gene TRBV20-1, with D possibly matching TRBD1 (6 bases). The CDR3 totals 13 residues. CDR1 and CDR2 from the germline V gene are DFQATT and SNEGSKA (reference sequence). V shed 2 bases and J shed 4 bases, with 11 bases lying between them. The CDR3 DNA reads as TGCAGTGCTAGACCTCCAGGGGTCTATGGCTACACCTTC. Translated: CSARPPGVYGYTF.

In this sample, this clonotype turned up many times. V is TRBV9 and J is TRBJ2-3; D remains unclear. Germline V gene sequence: CDR1 SGDLS, CDR2 YYNGEE. The CDR3 loop spans 13 amino acids. Trimming pared 2 bases from V and 0 bases from J, leaving 4 bases between. The CDR3 bases are TGTGCCAGCAGCGTGCCTAGCACAGATACGCAGTATTTT. This gives the protein CASSVPSTDTQYF.

The chain is built from TRBV2 and TRBJ2-4; a possible D gene is TRBD2 (5 bases). CDR3 length equals 18 residues. Germline-derived CDR1 and CDR2 are SNHLY and FYNNEI. V was clipped by 0 bases and J by 4 bases, with 19 bases between them. The CDR3 is CASSEAVRSPTGKNIQYF. The CDR3 DNA follows: TGTGCCAGCAGTGAAGCGGTCCGTAGTCCAACGGGGAAAAACATTCAGTACTTC.

V and J are TRBV6-5 and TRBJ1-3, with D perhaps matching TRBD1 (6 bases). Germline V lookup: CDR1 MNHEY, CDR2 SVGAGI. The CDR3 length is 15 residues. V was trimmed by 2 bases and J by 0 bases, leaving 8 bases between them. CDR3 residues: CASSYQQGSGNTIYF. In DNA, the CDR3 is TGTGCCAGCAGTTACCAACAGGGCTCTGGAAACACCATATATTTT.